The next 16 T cell receptor beta chains were all read from a single sample in a study of T cell repertoires in cytomegalovirus infection. One entry per CDR3 protein results from TCRdb running MiXCR on the reads. The sample contains fewer than 300,000 distinct CDR3 sequences, roughly 24% of which appear only once. Specimen: PBMCs. The source is a human donor in good health (CMV status not recorded). Some clones in this sample may be carry-over from other donors' samples.

The chain carries TRBV11-2 and TRBJ2-7, with 9 bases fitting TRBD2. J lost 4 bases, V lost 1 base, and 5 bases had no gene match. Germline V gives CDR1 SGHAT, CDR2 FQNNGV. This CDR3 region has 15 residues. For the CDR3, the DNA is TGTGCCAGCAGCTTAGGAGCTAGCGGGGTTTACGAGCAGTACGTC. Translating gives CASSLGASGVYEQYV.

This clonotype was counted a few times. V usage is TRBV19 and J usage is TRBJ2-2, with D uncertain. The CDR3 is made up of 13 amino acids. Germline loops: CDR1 LNHDA, CDR2 SQIVND (reference sequence). Trimming shortened V by 2 bases and J by 1 base, and 2 bases separated the two germline ends. The CDR3 reads CASSIQNTGELFF. For the CDR3, the DNA is TGTGCCAGTAGTATACAGAACACCGGGGAGCTGTTTTTT.

This clonotype was counted at least ten times. J is TRBJ1-1 and V is TRBV7-2; TRBD1 is a possible D gene (6 bases). V was shortened by 5 bases and J by 4 bases, with 14 bases between the two germline ends. The CDR3 is 14 residues long. The germline V gene has CDR1 SGHTA and CDR2 FQGNSA. As DNA, the CDR3 is TGTGCCAGCAGCGTACAGGGTCGCGGCACTGAAGCTTTCTTT. Protein sequence: CASSVQGRGTEAFF.

This clonotype was observed at least ten times. This chain uses TRBV7-2 with TRBJ2-5; 12 bases map to TRBD2. J lost 4 bases, V lost 5 bases, and 8 bases had no gene match. There are 16 residues in the CDR3. Per the germline V gene, CDR1 is SGHTA and CDR2 is FQGNSA. In DNA form, the CDR3 reads TGTGCCAGCAGCCCTCAATGGGGACTAGCGGGAGAGACCCAGTACTTC. This translates into CASSPQWGLAGETQYF.

The rearrangement links TRBV20-1 to TRBJ2-7; 7 positions match TRBD2. V shed 3 bases, J shed 5 bases, and the junction held 7 bases outside the gene matches. The CDR3 totals 13 residues. In germline, CDR1 is DFQATT, CDR2 SNEGSKA (reference sequence). The CDR3 DNA follows: TGCAGTGCTAGTGGCCTAGCGGTTGACGAGCAGTACTTC. Its protein is CSASGLAVDEQYF.

This clonotype was counted ten times or more. This sequence joins TRBV7-9 and TRBJ1-2, with D perhaps TRBD1 (5 bases). This CDR3 is 13 amino acids long. Germline V lookup: CDR1 SEHNR, CDR2 FQNEAQ (reference sequence). V lost 7 bases and J 1 base, leaving 10 bases between the germline ends. The CDR3 region has the DNA TGTGCCAGCAACGGGGGTTTTAACTATGGCTACACCTTC. It codes for CASNGGFNYGYTF.

This clonotype was seen ten or more times. This chain joins TRBV7-2 and TRBJ2-5; TRBD2 matches at 13 bases. The V segment lost 5 bases and the J segment 2 bases; nucleotides outside the gene matches: 5. Germline V gene lookup returns CDR1 SGHTA and CDR2 FQGNSA. The length of the CDR3 is 16 residues. CDR3 amino acids: CASSPRLAGGQETQYF. CDR3 coding DNA: TGTGCCAGCAGCCCGCGACTAGCGGGAGGTCAAGAGACCCAGTACTTC. Complete variable domain (other parts from reference TRBV7-2 and TRBJ2-5): GAGVSQSPSNKVTEKGKDVELRCDPISGHTALYWYRQSLGQGLEFLIYFQGNSAPDKSGLPSDRFSAERTGGSVSTLTIQRTQQEDSAVYLCASSPRLAGGQETQYFGPGTRLLVL.

The V gene is TRBV11-2, the J gene TRBJ2-3; no clear D gene. CDR1 and CDR2 from the germline V gene are SGHAT and FQNNGV. This CDR3 is 13 amino acids long. With 5 bases removed from V and 4 bases from J, the gap between germline ends came to 10 bases. CDR3 in DNA: TGTGCCAGCAGCCCTGCCCGGGCAGATACGCAGTATTTT. Its protein product is CASSPARADTQYF.

There are a few counts of this clonotype. V gene TRBV6-5 combines with J gene TRBJ2-1; 7 bases fit TRBD1. Germline V lookup: CDR1 MNHEY, CDR2 SVGAGI. This CDR3 has 16 amino acids. With 5 bases clipped from V and 7 bases from J, the junction kept 14 bases outside the gene matches. CDR3 protein: CASSQSRQGWGNEQFF. The CDR3 nucleotides read TGTGCCAGCAGTCAAAGCCGACAGGGTTGGGGGAATGAGCAGTTCTTC.

The V and J genes are TRBV9 and TRBJ1-1; 7 bases agree with TRBD1. The germline gives CDR1 SGDLS, CDR2 YYNGEE. CDR3 length: 15 residues. V lost 0 bases to trimming and J lost 4 bases; unmatched junction nucleotides: 6. CDR3 DNA: TGTGCCAGCAGCGTAGCGGGGAGGGGGCTCACTGAAGCTTTCTTT. Amino acid sequence: CASSVAGRGLTEAFF.

This clonotype was counted between two and nine times. This chain links TRBV11-3 with TRBJ2-3, with D perhaps assigned TRBD1 or TRBD2 (5 bases each). Germline V gives CDR1 SGHNT, CDR2 YENEEA. V lost 3 bases and J lost 4, with 20 bases in between. The CDR3 is 17 residues long. The CDR3 sequence is CASSFYPGRRVADTQYF. In DNA form, the CDR3 reads TGTGCCAGCAGCTTCTATCCGGGACGTCGAGTGGCAGATACGCAGTATTTT.

This clonotype was counted a few times. J is TRBJ2-1 and V is TRBV6-8; 9 bases are a match to TRBD2. CDR3 size: 18 residues. With V trimmed by 6 bases and J by 0 bases, 12 bases remained unmatched. Germline V gene lookup returns CDR1 MNHGY and CDR2 SAAAGT. The CDR3 nucleotides read TGTGCCAGCAGCACACTAGCGGGCCTAAAAAGCTCCTACAATGAGCAGTTCTTC. Translation: CASSTLAGLKSSYNEQFF.

The chain employs TRBV7-3 and TRBJ1-3, with D possibly matching TRBD1 (6 bases). The CDR3 consists of 16 residues. The V gene lost 5 bases and the J gene lost 4 bases, with 18 bases spanning the gap. Germline CDR1 SGHTA, CDR2 FQGTGA. CDR3 amino acids: CASSTHRPGQGNTIYF. The CDR3 nucleotides read TGTGCCAGCAGCACGCACAGACCGGGACAAGGAAACACCATATATTTT.

A few counts support this clonotype. The chain is built from TRBV7-3 and TRBJ1-6; TRBD1 might be the D (6 bases). V was trimmed by 1 base and J by 2 bases, leaving 12 bases between them. This CDR3 has 17 amino acids. CDR1 and CDR2 from the germline V gene are SGHTA and FQGTGA. The CDR3 coding sequence is TGTGCCAGCAGCTTAAGAGCAGGGGCCCCCTATAATTCACCCCTCCACTTT. It yields the protein CASSLRAGAPYNSPLHF.

This clonotype was found many times. The genes are TRBV7-3 and TRBJ1-6, with TRBD1 as a possible D gene (5 bases). V dropped 1 base and J dropped 9 bases, with 10 bases sitting between them. The CDR3 totals 14 residues. Germline loops: CDR1 SGHTA, CDR2 FQGTGA. CDR3 region: CASSLRGSFSPLHF. The CDR3 nucleotides are TGTGCCAGCAGCTTAAGGGGCAGCTTTTCACCCCTCCACTTT.

In this sample, this clonotype turned up a few times. This sequence joins TRBV5-1 and TRBJ1-2; TRBD1 aligns across 9 bases. The germline V gene encodes CDR1 SGHRS and CDR2 YFSETQ. Trimming took 3 bases from V and 6 from J; bases not matched to a gene: 9. The CDR3 covers 15 residues. The CDR3 protein is CASSSLGTGLDGYTF. The CDR3 bases are TGCGCCAGCAGCTCCCTTGGGACAGGGTTAGATGGCTACACCTTC.